A single sample gave rise to the 20 T cell receptor beta chains below, sequenced in a study of a mutant IDH1 vaccine in newly diagnosed glioma. Sequenced by immunoSEQ multiplex PCR; TCRdb stores in-frame clones only, minus some. In the table there are about 58,000 clones, around 84% of which are singletons. These TCRs are of unknown antigen specificity. The time point is: week 5, during vaccination. Vaccine doses each comprised 300 ug of mutant IDH1 20-mer peptide, with topical imiquimod. The sample was PBMCs, taken from a glioma patient whose treatment included an IDH1 peptide vaccine. These receptors originate from a woman in her forties or fifties with glioma.

The count of this clone is one. This sequence joins TRBV5-1 and TRBJ2-5; weak D call: TRBD2 (6 bases). Germline V gives CDR1 SGHRS, CDR2 YFSETQ. CDR3 length: 14 amino acids. The V end lost 4 bases, the J end lost 7 bases, and 17 bases lay between the germline ends. Here the CDR3 reads CASSPPTGEGTQYF. In DNA form, the CDR3 reads TGCGCCAGCAGCCCACCGACGGGGGAAGGGACCCAGTACTTC.

Written as DNA, the CDR3 is TGTGCCAGCAGCTTGGGACAGCTACTCAATCAGCCCCAGCATTTT. This sequence encodes CASSLGQLLNQPQHF. V gene TRBV5-6 combines with J gene TRBJ1-5; maybe TRBD1 (5 bases). This CDR3 has 15 residues. The V gene lost 0 bases and the J gene lost 3 bases, with 10 bases spanning the gap. Germline lookup yields CDR1 SGHDT and CDR2 YYEEEE.

This sequence joins TRBV6-4 and TRBJ1-1, with no clear D. Trimming took off 6 bases at V and 2 bases at J, with 13 bases between the two ends. In germline, CDR1 is MRHNA, CDR2 SNTAGT. The length of the CDR3 is 14 residues. In nucleotides, the CDR3 is TGTGCCAGCAGGCCGAAATTGGGAAACACTGAAGCTTTCTTT. Its translation is CASRPKLGNTEAFF.

This clone came up once. The rearrangement uses TRBV25-1 and TRBJ2-1, with 12 bases aligning to TRBD2. This CDR3 region has 15 residues. Germline V CDR1 and CDR2: MGHDK, SYGVNS. V was clipped by 8 bases and J by 4 bases; unmatched bases: 6. CDR3 in amino acids: CASSTSGGFYNEQFF. The CDR3, as DNA: TGTGCCAGCTCGACTAGCGGGGGTTTTTACAATGAGCAGTTCTTC.

The CDR3 region is CASSYSQTLNTEAFF. CDR3 nucleotide sequence: TGTGCCAGCAGTTACTCCCAGACACTGAACACTGAAGCTTTCTTT. The chain combines TRBV6-6 with TRBJ1-1; no definite D call. Germline assignment: CDR1 MNHNY and CDR2 SVGAGI (reference sequence). This CDR3 has 15 amino acids. The V end was cut by 0 bases, the J end by 0 bases, with 8 bases between.

The chain uses TRBV7-9 and TRBJ1-1; TRBD1 might be the D (5 bases). Deletions cut 2 bases from V and 6 bases from J, with 19 bases between. The CDR3 has 16 amino acids. Germline CDR1 is SEHNR and CDR2 is FQNEAQ (reference sequence). CDR3 DNA: TGTGCCAGCAGCTTAATCGGGGCCAGGGTGGGGGCTGAAGCTTTCTTT. It is translated as CASSLIGARVGAEAFF.

V gene TRBV5-1 combines with J gene TRBJ1-1; D remains ambiguous. The CDR3 has 13 residues. The germline V and J ends were trimmed by 6 bases and 3 bases, with 12 bases remaining between them. Germline CDR1 and CDR2: SGHRS and YFSETQ. The DNA of the CDR3 is TGCGCCAGCACCGGGGAGGCGTACACTGAAGCTTTCTTT. This codes for CASTGEAYTEAFF.

The chain has TRBV6-1 and TRBJ2-7, with TRBD1 identical over 8 bases. Germline V gene sequence: CDR1 MNHNS, CDR2 SASEGT. CDR3 size: 15 residues. The V gene end was trimmed by 4 bases and the J gene end by 2 bases; junction bases not matched to a gene: 7. The chain's CDR3 is CASSVQGASTYEQYF. Here the CDR3 DNA reads TGTGCCAGCAGTGTTCAGGGGGCTTCGACCTACGAGCAGTACTTC.

The CDR3 loop reads CASSLRDKGELFF. The CDR3, as DNA: TGTGCCAGCAGTCTCCGGGACAAAGGGGAGCTGTTTTTT. The rearrangement joins TRBV2 to TRBJ2-2; D possibly corresponds to TRBD1 (6 bases). The CDR3 covers 13 residues. Deletions cut 5 bases from V and 8 bases from J, with 12 bases between. The V gene's germline CDR1 is SNHLY and CDR2 FYNNEI.

The chain couples TRBV4-2 to TRBJ2-3; maybe TRBD2 (5 bases). The CDR3 is 14 amino acids. The V gene lost 1 base and the J gene lost 8 bases, with 13 bases spanning the gap. CDR1 LGHNA and CDR2 YNFKEQ come from the germline V gene. As DNA, the CDR3 is TGTGCCAGCAGCCAAGGAAGGGAAGGAGGTACGCAGTATTTT. The encoded protein is CASSQGREGGTQYF.

The chain couples TRBV19 to TRBJ1-4, with unresolved D. This CDR3 comprises 13 residues. V lost 3 bases and J 13 bases, leaving 15 bases between the germline ends. The germline V gene encodes CDR1 LNHDA and CDR2 SQIVND (reference sequence). The CDR3, as DNA: TGTGCCAGTAGTATGTATAGCGGTGAGAGACTGTTTTTT. This sequence encodes CASSMYSGERLFF.

Comment on this clone: One end of the junction is discordant with germline, which a read error may explain. Additional DNA sequences in this sample encode the identical CDR3. The gene calls are TRBV5-1 and TRBJ2-7; weak D call: TRBD1 (6 bases). The germline V gene encodes CDR1 SGHRS and CDR2 YFSETQ. CDR3 length: 14 residues. CDR3 amino acids: CASSYSTGPYEQYF. For the CDR3, the DNA is TGCGCTAGCAGCTACTCGACAGGTCCCTACGAGCAGTACTTC.

The CDR3 DNA is TGTGCCAGCAGCTTAGTTTCAGGGGCGGGGGAAAAACTGTTTTTT. It is translated as CASSLVSGAGEKLFF. The genes are TRBV7-6 and TRBJ1-4; perhaps TRBD1 as D (6 bases). Trimming cost V 1 base and J 8 bases, with 14 bases left between them. The CDR3 consists of 15 residues. CDR1 and CDR2 (germline): SGHVS, FNYEAQ.

This rearrangement joins TRBV6-1 to TRBJ2-2; TRBD1 aligns across 8 bases. The ends lost 6 bases at V and 4 bases at J; junction bases unmatched: 7. Germline CDR1 MNHNS, CDR2 SASEGT. CDR3 size: 15 residues. Here the CDR3 reads CASRYGQGTTGELFF. The CDR3 DNA reads TGTGCCAGCAGGTATGGACAGGGAACCACCGGGGAGCTGTTTTTT.

The V and J genes are TRBV16 and TRBJ2-2, with D perhaps matching TRBD1 or TRBD2 (5 bases each). The length of the CDR3 is 14 residues. The V end was cut by 5 bases, the J end by 4 bases, with 11 bases between. Germline V gives CDR1 KGHSY, CDR2 FQNENV. DNA of the CDR3: TGTGCCAGCAGCTCTTCGGGACCCACCGGGGAGCTGTTTTTT. Its translation: CASSSSGPTGELFF.

This chain links TRBV30 with TRBJ2-3; possibly TRBD1 for D (6 bases). CDR1 GTSNPN and CDR2 SVGIG come from the germline V gene (reference sequence). V dropped 1 base and J dropped 4 bases, with 9 bases sitting between them. CDR3 length: 13 amino acids. The CDR3 protein is CAWSAQGSDTQYF. DNA for the CDR3: TGTGCCTGGAGTGCCCAGGGGTCAGATACGCAGTATTTT.

In the case of this clone: Other DNA variants within this sample encode the same CDR3. The CDR3 DNA sequence: TGCAGTGCTAGTTCCTACTATGGCTACACCTTC. This gives the protein CSASSYYGYTF. J is TRBJ1-2 and V is TRBV20-1; D uncertain. The CDR3 loop spans 11 amino acids. V was pared by 3 bases and J by 3 bases, with 5 bases between. CDR1 DFQATT and CDR2 SNEGSKA come from the germline V gene (reference sequence).

The CDR3 DNA follows: TGTGCCAGCAGTGAGCGAGCGGACACCGGGGAGCTGTTTTTT. Amino acids: CASSERADTGELFF. The rearrangement uses TRBV6-1 and TRBJ2-2, with a possible D match to TRBD2 (5 bases). This CDR3 region has 14 residues. Deletions cut 3 bases from V and 3 bases from J, with 8 bases between. Germline V gene data show CDR1 as MNHNS and CDR2 as SASEGT.

The chain carries TRBV9 and TRBJ2-1; 7 positions agree with TRBD1. CDR3 length: 15 residues. V shed 2 bases and J 8 bases; nucleotides not matched to a gene: 10. CDR1 is SGDLS, CDR2 YYNGEE, per germline. The CDR3 protein is CASSVDRAMVDEQFF. The CDR3 nucleotides are TGTGCCAGCAGCGTCGACAGGGCCATGGTGGATGAGCAGTTCTTC.

The chain is built from TRBV4-3 and TRBJ2-2; 8 bases line up with TRBD2. Germline V gives CDR1 LGHNA, CDR2 YSLEER. The J segment lost 4 bases and the V segment lost 4 bases, leaving 17 bases of the junction unmatched. This CDR3 spans 19 amino acids. DNA for the CDR3: TGCGCCAGCAGCCTTAATCCCGCGGGCGGGGGGCGGGCCACCGGGGAGCTGTTTTTT. It encodes CASSLNPAGGGRATGELFF.